This TCR beta chain appears in the sequencing data of a study of regulatory T cells in long-lasting Graves disease. Time point reported: persistent/refractory GD, antithyroid drugs over 5 years with positive TRAb. PBMC RNA was the source of the TCR library. This clonotype was counted ten times or more. Arm-PCR of CDR3 regions with iRepertoire HTBI primers generated TCR beta libraries. Each CDR3 protein is one row after TCRdb ran MiXCR on the multiplex PCR reads. The sample yields 390,000 or so distinct CDR3 sequences, 20% to 25% seen once. This TCR came from a woman in her thirties or forties with Graves disease. Sequencing used peripheral blood mononuclear cells (PBMCs), obtained when the disease was refractory, from a patient treated with antithyroid drugs.

The CDR3 bases are TGTGCCAGCAGCTTAGAGGTCGGCAGGGCGGGAGAGACCCAGTACTTC. Amino acid sequence: CASSLEVGRAGETQYF. The gene calls are TRBV11-2 and TRBJ2-5; either TRBD1 or TRBD2 may supply D (5 bases each). Germline CDR1 is SGHAT and CDR2 is FQNNGV. This CDR3 has 16 amino acids. Trimming took off 0 bases at V and 4 bases at J, with 15 bases between the two ends.